Listed below are T cell receptor beta chains from one sample, sequenced in a study of blood T cell repertoires in COVID-19. The protocol was immunoSEQ multiplex PCR, while the TCRdb copy is restricted to in-frame clones and leaves out a portion. The profile shows fewer than 600,000 clones, approximately 89% of them singletons. Specimen: peripheral blood. The receptors here all came from a man aged 18 to 30 with COVID-19, enrolled during active disease. Both conserved end residues are part of each CDR3. A D gene is named only where the DNA matches it firmly. The size of a clone is reported for some rows only, either as once, few or many, or as a class for expanded clones.

clone size: -
V gene: TRBV24-1
J gene: TRBJ2-7
D gene: -
CDR3 protein: CATSDGDTIYEQYF
CDR3 DNA: TGTGCCACCAGTGATGGGGACACCATCTACGAGCAGTACTTC

clone size: once
V gene: TRBV28
J gene: TRBJ2-3
D gene: TRBD1
CDR3 protein: CASREQGAGGTDTQYF
CDR3 DNA: TGTGCCAGCAGGGAACAGGGGGCAGGGGGTACAGATACGCAGTATTTT

clone size: -
V gene: TRBV19
J gene: TRBJ1-5
D gene: -
CDR3 protein: CASSIGSRASQPQHF
CDR3 DNA: TGTGCCAGTAGTATAGGGAGCAGGGCATCTCAGCCCCAGCATTTT

clone size: once
V gene: TRBV19
J gene: TRBJ2-7
D gene: TRBD1
CDR3 protein: CASSIVVGRQGYEQYF
CDR3 DNA: TGTGCCAGTAGTATAGTAGTTGGGAGACAGGGCTACGAGCAGTACTTC

clone size: -
V gene: TRBV24-1
J gene: TRBJ2-7
D gene: TRBD1
CDR3 protein: CATNFPRTGTGTDF
CDR3 DNA: TGTGCCACCAATTTCCCAAGGACCGGGACAGGGACGGACTTC

clone size: -
V gene: TRBV20-1
J gene: TRBJ2-5
D gene: -
CDR3 protein: CSAQGWETQYF
CDR3 DNA: TGCAGTGCCCAGGGTTGGGAGACCCAGTACTTC

clone size: -
V gene: TRBV3-1/TRBV3-2
J gene: TRBJ1-1
D gene: -
CDR3 protein: CASSQASNTEAFF
CDR3 DNA: TGTGCCAGCAGCCAAGCGTCGAACACTGAAGCTTTCTTT

clone size: -
V gene: TRBV5-8
J gene: TRBJ2-5
D gene: -
CDR3 protein: CASSFTGRREASDQETQYF
CDR3 DNA: TGTGCCAGCAGCTTCACAGGAAGGAGGGAGGCGTCAGACCAAGAGACCCAGTACTTC

clone size: -
V gene: TRBV9
J gene: TRBJ1-3
D gene: -
CDR3 protein: CASSPAGGPGNTIYF
CDR3 DNA: TGTGCCAGCAGCCCAGCGGGAGGCCCGGGAAACACCATATATTTT

clone size: -
V gene: TRBV11-3
J gene: TRBJ1-1
D gene: -
CDR3 protein: CASSSLTANTEAFF
CDR3 DNA: TGTGCCAGCAGCTCTTTGACAGCGAACACTGAAGCTTTCTTT

clone size: -
V gene: TRBV28
J gene: TRBJ1-4
D gene: TRBD1
CDR3 protein: CASSPPSDRAIEKLFF
CDR3 DNA: TGTGCCAGCAGCCCCCCGAGCGACAGGGCCATTGAAAAACTGTTTTTT

clone size: -
V gene: TRBV12-3/TRBV12-4
J gene: TRBJ1-6
D gene: -
CDR3 protein: CASRVGFWPLHF
CDR3 DNA: TGTGCCAGCCGCGTCGGGTTCTGGCCCCTCCACTTT

clone size: -
V gene: TRBV5-6
J gene: TRBJ2-1
D gene: TRBD2
CDR3 protein: CASDLLGSGRFGNEQFF
CDR3 DNA: TGTGCCAGCGATCTGTTAGGTAGCGGGAGGTTTGGGAATGAGCAGTTCTTC

clone size: few
V gene: TRBV6-6
J gene: TRBJ2-7
D gene: -
CDR3 protein: CASSYSMRQEQYF
CDR3 DNA: TGTGCCAGCAGTTACTCGATGAGACAGGAGCAGTACTTC

clone size: -
V gene: TRBV6-5
J gene: TRBJ2-1
D gene: TRBD2
CDR3 protein: CASSYRLTAGGNEQFF
CDR3 DNA: TGTGCCAGCAGTTACCGTCTGACGGCCGGGGGGAATGAGCAGTTCTTC

clone size: -
V gene: TRBV27
J gene: TRBJ1-1
D gene: -
CDR3 protein: CASSYGNRGNTEAFF
CDR3 DNA: TGTGCCAGCAGTTACGGGAATCGGGGTAACACTGAAGCTTTCTTT

clone size: -
V gene: TRBV19
J gene: TRBJ2-5
D gene: TRBD2
CDR3 protein: CASSIDQAGGPRAQYF
CDR3 DNA: TGTGCCAGTAGTATAGATCAAGCGGGGGGCCCCAGGGCCCAGTACTTC

clone size: -
V gene: TRBV18
J gene: TRBJ2-2
D gene: -
CDR3 protein: CASSPSGALGELFF
CDR3 DNA: TGTGCCAGCTCACCTAGCGGCGCACTCGGGGAGCTGTTTTTT

clone size: -
V gene: TRBV13
J gene: TRBJ1-2
D gene: -
CDR3 protein: CASSSLDSFYGYTF
CDR3 DNA: TGTGCCAGCAGCTCCCTGGACAGCTTCTATGGCTACACCTTC

clone size: -
V gene: TRBV18
J gene: TRBJ2-1
D gene: TRBD1
CDR3 protein: CASSARQGDEQFF
CDR3 DNA: TGTGCCAGCTCAGCACGACAGGGAGATGAGCAGTTCTTC

clone size: -
V gene: TRBV6-5
J gene: TRBJ1-1
D gene: TRBD1
CDR3 protein: CASRVDRPLAFF
CDR3 DNA: TGTGCCAGCAGGGTGGACAGGCCTTTGGCTTTCTTT

clone size: -
V gene: TRBV19
J gene: TRBJ2-5
D gene: TRBD1
CDR3 protein: CASSIMAGGETQYF
CDR3 DNA: TGTGCCAGTAGTATTATGGCAGGGGGCGAGACCCAGTACTTC

clone size: -
V gene: TRBV6-5
J gene: TRBJ2-1
D gene: TRBD1
CDR3 protein: CASGPDRANEQFF
CDR3 DNA: TGTGCCAGCGGACCGGACAGGGCCAATGAGCAGTTCTTC

clone size: once
V gene: TRBV13
J gene: TRBJ1-3
D gene: TRBD1
CDR3 protein: CASSPSRGQGISGNTIYF
CDR3 DNA: TGTGCCAGCAGCCCAAGCCGGGGACAGGGTATCTCTGGAAACACCATATATTTT